This paragraph covers one TCR beta chain sequence. The CDR3 consists of 16 residues. Trimming removed 5 bases at V and 5 bases at J, with 20 bases between. Germline lookup yields CDR1 SEHNR and CDR2 FQNEAQ (reference sequence). These data belong to a study of technical replicates of blood from a handful of donors. Libraries were prepared by immunoSEQ multiplex PCR; TCRdb keeps only in-frame clonotypes and omits some of them. The sample yields more than 45,000 clones, roughly nine tenths seen once. This TCR was sampled from a human donor in good health. Some clones in this sample may be carry-over from other donors' samples. The chain employs TRBV7-9 and TRBJ2-3; D perhaps matches TRBD2 (5 bases). Material for sequencing was PBMCs. This CDR3 is CASSLNYVEVGDTQYF. The CDR3 DNA reads TGTGCCAGCAGCCTAAACTACGTGGAGGTCGGAGATACGCAGTATTTT.